In its sample, the clone carrying this T cell receptor beta chain was seen once. The CDR3 has 16 amino acids. Germline V gene sequence: CDR1 MGHRA, CDR2 YSYEKL. Losses at the gene ends were 5 bases for V and 5 bases for J; bases not matched to a gene: 11. The sample belongs to a study of blood T cell repertoires in COVID-19. The overall study: Italy, Spain and the United States were the sources of the convalescent and acute COVID-19 samples. Sources were T cells, B-cell-depleted T cells, or PBMCs; the material itself was cDNA or gDNA.

Per the original methods: Using reference gene primer amplification, nucleated cell counts were estimated. TCRdb keeps only in-frame clones here, not all; method: immunoSEQ multiplex PCR. V and J calls and clone size are as listed in that table; D and trimming were resolved from the DNA. The sample has 90,000 to 110,000 clones, 81% seen once. Sequences were obtained from peripheral blood. The clonotype was recovered from an elderly man with acute or convalescent COVID-19. The chain recombines TRBV4-1 with TRBJ2-7; 11 bases align to TRBD1. The chain's CDR3 is CASSYLTGTGGDEQYF. The CDR3 bases are TGCGCCAGCAGCTACCTAACCGGGACAGGGGGTGACGAGCAGTACTTC.